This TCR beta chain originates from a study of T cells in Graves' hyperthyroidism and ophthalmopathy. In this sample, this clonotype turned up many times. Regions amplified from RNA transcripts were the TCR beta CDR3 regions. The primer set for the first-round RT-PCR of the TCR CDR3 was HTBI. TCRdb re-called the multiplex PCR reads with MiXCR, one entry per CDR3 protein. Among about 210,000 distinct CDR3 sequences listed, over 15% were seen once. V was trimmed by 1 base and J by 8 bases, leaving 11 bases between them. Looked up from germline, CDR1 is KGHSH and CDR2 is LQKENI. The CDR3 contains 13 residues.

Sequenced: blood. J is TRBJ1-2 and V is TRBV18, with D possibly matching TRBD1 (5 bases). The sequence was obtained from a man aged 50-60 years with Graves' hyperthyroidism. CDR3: CASSPLYTGGYTF. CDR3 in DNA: TGTGCCAGCTCACCACTTTATACAGGAGGCTACACCTTC.